The sample holds a few counts of the clone carrying this T cell receptor beta chain. The target antigen is unknown. With a J-beta primer mix and a sample-barcoded 5' primer, a second PCR ran about 7 to 11 cycles. TCRdb fed the 5' RACE reads into MiXCR, producing one record per CDR3 protein. The sample contains 700,000 to 800,000 distinct CDR3 sequences, roughly 44% of which appear only once. The sample is drawn from a study of blood T cells in healthy people across ages. Study conclusions and caveats: Expanded clonotype changes were possibly confounded by unknown donor CMV status. Diversity was higher, and naive CD4+ cells more numerous, in long-lived donors than in aged donors.

This CDR3 has 15 residues. The chain uses TRBV21-1 and TRBJ2-7; the table's D call, TRBD1, has no DNA check behind it. TRBV21-1 represents a pseudogene. Input material: blood. This sequence originates from a woman aged 60-70 years in good health. The CDR3: CASSPRGQRCYEQYF. In nucleotides, the CDR3 is TGTGCCAGCAGCCCTAGGGGACAGAGGTGTTACGAGCAGTACTTC.